The text below deals with one T cell receptor beta chain. Its specificity is not known. This CDR3 has 15 amino acids. Germline CDR1 is MNHNS and CDR2 is SASEGT. The trim removed 3 bases at V and 8 bases at J, leaving 5 bases unmatched. After template switching added a universal primer site, the resulting cDNA carried unique molecular identifiers. From the 5' RACE reads, TCRdb called clonotypes with MiXCR, one entry per CDR3 protein. The sample records 420,000 or so distinct CDR3 sequences, around a sixth being singletons. The data stem from a study of identical twins. Overall study results and limits: The authors drew conclusions from cross-sectional statistical analysis rather than following the same donors. Insertions ran lower in abundant cord blood beta clonotypes, though not in memory repertoires.

This chain joins TRBV6-1 and TRBJ1-6, with TRBD1 matching over 9 bases. Material: naive T cells sorted from blood. The sequence derives from a man in his fifties or sixties in good health. In nucleotides, the CDR3 is TGTGCCAGCAGTGAGAGACAGGGGGATCATTCACCCCTCCACTTT. Translated, it gives CASSERQGDHSPLHF.